This TCR beta chain emerged from a study of T cell repertoires in cytomegalovirus infection. At the level of the study: Public TCR beta signatures were indicative of both CMV infection and a matching HLA type.

Findings and caveats of the study: CMV-specific TCR beta clonotypes restricted by HLA-C dominated the ex vivo response. Cumulative frequency of public TCR beta families picked out carriers of CMV plus the relevant HLA.

TCRdb fed the reads into MiXCR, producing one record per CDR3 protein. The sample consists of around 230,000 distinct CDR3 sequences, about 7% of them appearing once. V was clipped by 0 bases and J by 5 bases, with 11 bases between them. Per germline, CDR1 SGHRS and CDR2 YFSETQ. CDR3 length: 14 residues. This clonotype has just a few counts. Its antigen is undetermined. This sequence joins TRBV5-1 and TRBJ2-5; D unresolved. The sample comprised PBMCs. This TCR derives from a human donor in good health (CMV status not recorded). Some clones in this sample may be carry-over from other donors' samples. The CDR3 sequence: CASSLDWSRETQYF. In DNA, the CDR3 is TGCGCCAGCAGCTTGGACTGGAGCCGGGAGACCCAGTACTTC.